The source of this T cell receptor (beta chain) is a study of OX40 agonist ivuxolimab in advanced cancers. V lost 7 bases and J 1 base, leaving 9 bases between the germline ends. Germline loops: CDR1 SQVTM, CDR2 ANQGSEA. The CDR3 contains 12 residues. Method: immunoSEQ multiplex PCR; TCRdb's copy keeps in-frame clones and lacks some. The top ten clones hold 21% of a sample with about 27,000 clones, around 86% of them seen once. The V call is TRBV29-1, the J call TRBJ2-3; tentative D call: TRBD2 (6 bases). This clonotype originated in an adult with an advanced solid tumor such as melanoma, head and neck, liver or kidney cancer. The sample here was CD4+ or CD8+ T cells sorted from blood, taken in a trial of the OX40 agonist ivuxolimab. Written as DNA, the CDR3 is TGCAGCGCCCGGAGGGGCACAGATACGCAGTATTTT. Translated, it gives CSARRGTDTQYF.